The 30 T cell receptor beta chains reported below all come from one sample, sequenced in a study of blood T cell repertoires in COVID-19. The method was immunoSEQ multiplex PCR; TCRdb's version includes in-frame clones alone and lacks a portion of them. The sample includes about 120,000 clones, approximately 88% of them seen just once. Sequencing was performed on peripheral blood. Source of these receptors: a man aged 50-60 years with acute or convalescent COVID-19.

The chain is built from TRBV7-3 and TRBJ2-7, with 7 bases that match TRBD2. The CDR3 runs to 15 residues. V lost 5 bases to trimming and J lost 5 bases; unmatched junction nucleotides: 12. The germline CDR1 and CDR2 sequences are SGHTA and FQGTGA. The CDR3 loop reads CASSPTGGLSDEQYF. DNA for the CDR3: TGTGCCAGCAGCCCGACGGGGGGACTATCTGACGAGCAGTACTTC. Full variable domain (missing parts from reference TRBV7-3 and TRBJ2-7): GAGVSQTPSNKVTEKGKYVELRCDPISGHTALYWYRQSLGQGPEFLIYFQGTGAADDSGLPNDRFFAVRPEGSVSTLKIQRTERGDSAVYLCASSPTGGLSDEQYFGPGTRLTVT.

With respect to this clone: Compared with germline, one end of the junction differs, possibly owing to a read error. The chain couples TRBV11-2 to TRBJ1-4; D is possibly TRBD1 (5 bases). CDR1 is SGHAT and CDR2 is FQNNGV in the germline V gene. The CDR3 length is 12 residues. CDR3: CASSLEGGLQSF. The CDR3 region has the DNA TGTGCCAGCAGCTTAGAGGGGGGACTTCAGAGTTTT.

The CDR3 sequence: CASSLEHNYGYTF. The CDR3 nucleotides read TGCGCCAGCAGCTTGGAACATAACTATGGCTACACCTTC. This rearrangement joins TRBV5-1 to TRBJ1-2; D call uncertain. Between the trimmed V and J ends, which lost 0 bases and 1 base, there was a span of 4 bases. The CDR3 totals 13 residues. CDR1 is SGHRS, CDR2 YFSETQ, per germline. The full variable domain, completed using reference TRBV5-1 and TRBJ1-2, is KAGVTQTPRYLIKTRGQQVTLSCSPISGHRSVSWYQQTPGQGLQFLFEYFSETQRNKGNFPGRFSGRQFSNSRSEMNVSTLELGDSALYLCASSLEHNYGYTFGSGTRLTVV.

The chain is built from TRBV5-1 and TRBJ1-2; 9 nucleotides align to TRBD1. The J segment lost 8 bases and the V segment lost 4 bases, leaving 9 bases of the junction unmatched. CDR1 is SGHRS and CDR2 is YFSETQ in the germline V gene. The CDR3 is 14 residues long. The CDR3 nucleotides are TGCGCCAGCAGCCAAGGGACAGGGATAGGCGGCTACACCTTC. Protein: CASSQGTGIGGYTF.

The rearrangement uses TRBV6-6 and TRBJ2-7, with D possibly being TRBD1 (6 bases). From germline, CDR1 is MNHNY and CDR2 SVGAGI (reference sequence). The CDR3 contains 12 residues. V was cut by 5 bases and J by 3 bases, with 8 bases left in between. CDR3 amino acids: CASSTTGYEQYF. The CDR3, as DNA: TGTGCCAGCAGTACGACAGGCTACGAGCAGTACTTC.

This CDR3 reads CSARRASEQYF. The CDR3, as DNA: TGCAGTGCTAGGAGGGCTAGTGAGCAGTACTTC. J is TRBJ2-7 and V is TRBV20-1; weak D call: TRBD2 (5 bases). This CDR3 region has 11 residues. Deletions cut 3 bases from V and 7 bases from J, with 10 bases between. Germline CDR1 is DFQATT and CDR2 is SNEGSKA (reference sequence).

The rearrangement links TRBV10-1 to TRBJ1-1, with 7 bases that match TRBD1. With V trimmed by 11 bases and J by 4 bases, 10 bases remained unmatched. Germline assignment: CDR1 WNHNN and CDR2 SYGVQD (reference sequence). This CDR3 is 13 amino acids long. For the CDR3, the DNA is TGCGCCTCGAACGGACAGGTCGGCACTGAAGCTTTCTTT. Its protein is CASNGQVGTEAFF.

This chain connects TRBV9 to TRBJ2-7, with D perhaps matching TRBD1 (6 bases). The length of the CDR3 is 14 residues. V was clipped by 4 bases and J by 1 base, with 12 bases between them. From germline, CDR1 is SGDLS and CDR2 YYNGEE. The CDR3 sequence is CASSSDTGSYEQYF. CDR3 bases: TGTGCCAGCAGCTCAGATACAGGGTCCTACGAGCAGTACTTC.

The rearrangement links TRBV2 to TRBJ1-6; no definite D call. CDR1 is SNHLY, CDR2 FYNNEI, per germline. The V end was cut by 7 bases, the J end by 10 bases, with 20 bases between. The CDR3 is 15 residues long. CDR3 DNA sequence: TGTGCCAGCACCCAACAACTAACTCTTGGATCACCCCTCCACTTT. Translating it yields CASTQQLTLGSPLHF.

The DNA for the CDR3 is TGTGCCAGCACCTTCCATCCGGGGGGGGCAGGAGCTTTCTTT. Encoded protein: CASTFHPGGAGAFF. J is TRBJ1-1 and V is TRBV2; a possible D gene is TRBD1 (6 bases). CDR1 SNHLY and CDR2 FYNNEI come from the germline V gene. The V end was cut by 7 bases, the J end by 10 bases, with 22 bases between. The CDR3 spans 14 residues.

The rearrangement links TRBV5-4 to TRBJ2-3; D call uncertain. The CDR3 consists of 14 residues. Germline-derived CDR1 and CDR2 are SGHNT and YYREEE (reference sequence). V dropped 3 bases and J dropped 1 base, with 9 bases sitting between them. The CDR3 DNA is TGTGCCAGCAGCTCTGGAAGCGGCACAGATACGCAGTATTTT. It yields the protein CASSSGSGTDTQYF.

The CDR3: CASSQTTGGSYQETQYF. In DNA, the CDR3 is TGCGCCAGCAGCCAAACGACAGGGGGCAGCTACCAAGAGACCCAGTACTTC. The rearrangement links TRBV4-1 to TRBJ2-5, with 10 bases fitting TRBD1. CDR1 is MGHRA and CDR2 is YSYEKL in the germline V gene. V shed 2 bases, J shed 0 bases, and the junction held 6 bases outside the gene matches. The CDR3 spans 17 residues.

CDR3 region: CSVPTSGAYNEQFF. The DNA of the CDR3 is TGCAGCGTCCCGACTAGCGGTGCCTACAATGAGCAGTTCTTC. J is TRBJ2-1 and V is TRBV29-1, with 9 bases matching TRBD2. Germline CDR1 reads SQVTM; CDR2 reads ANQGSEA. Trimming at V came to 6 bases and at J to 2 bases, leaving 5 bases not matched to a gene. This CDR3 contains 14 residues.

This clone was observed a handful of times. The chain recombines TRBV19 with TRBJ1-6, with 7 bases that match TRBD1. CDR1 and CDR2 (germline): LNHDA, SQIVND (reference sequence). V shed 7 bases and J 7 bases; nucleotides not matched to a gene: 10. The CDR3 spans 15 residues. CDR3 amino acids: CASTYRGEANSPLHF. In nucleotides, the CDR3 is TGTGCCAGTACCTACAGGGGAGAGGCGAATTCACCCCTCCACTTT.

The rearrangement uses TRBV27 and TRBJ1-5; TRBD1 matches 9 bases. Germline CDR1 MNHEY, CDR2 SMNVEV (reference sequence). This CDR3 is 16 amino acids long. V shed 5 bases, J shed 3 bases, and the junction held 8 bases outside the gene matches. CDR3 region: CASSPSDRGYNQPQHF. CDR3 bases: TGTGCCAGCAGTCCCTCGGACAGGGGATACAATCAGCCCCAGCATTTT.

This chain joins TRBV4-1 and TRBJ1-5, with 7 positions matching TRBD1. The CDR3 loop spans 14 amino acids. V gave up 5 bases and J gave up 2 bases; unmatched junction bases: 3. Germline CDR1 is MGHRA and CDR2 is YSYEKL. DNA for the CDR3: TGCGCCAGCAGCATAGACAGGGGCAATCAGCCCCAGCATTTT. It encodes CASSIDRGNQPQHF.

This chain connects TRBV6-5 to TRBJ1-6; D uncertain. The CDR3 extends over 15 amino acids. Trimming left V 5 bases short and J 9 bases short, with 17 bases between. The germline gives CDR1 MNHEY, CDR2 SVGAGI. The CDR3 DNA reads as TGTGCCAGCAGTCGTGCGCCGGGGTCTGGTTCACCCCTCCACTTT. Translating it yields CASSRAPGSGSPLHF.

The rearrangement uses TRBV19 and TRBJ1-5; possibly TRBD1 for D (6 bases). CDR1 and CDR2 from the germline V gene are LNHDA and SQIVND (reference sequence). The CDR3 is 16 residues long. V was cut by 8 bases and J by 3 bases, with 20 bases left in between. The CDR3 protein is CASHARGGQFNQPQHF. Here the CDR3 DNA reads TGTGCCAGTCACGCAAGGGGGGGGCAGTTCAATCAGCCCCAGCATTTT.

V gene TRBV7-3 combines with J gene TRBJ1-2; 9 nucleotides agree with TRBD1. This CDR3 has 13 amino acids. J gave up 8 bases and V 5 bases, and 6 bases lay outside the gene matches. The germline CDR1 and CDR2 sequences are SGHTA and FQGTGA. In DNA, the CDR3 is TGTGCCAGCAGCCGGGACAGGGCTGGCGGCTACACCTTC. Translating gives CASSRDRAGGYTF.

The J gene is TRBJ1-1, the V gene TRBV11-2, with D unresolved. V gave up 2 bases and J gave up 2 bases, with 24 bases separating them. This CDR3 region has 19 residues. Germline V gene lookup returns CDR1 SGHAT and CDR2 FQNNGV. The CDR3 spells CASSLTFGRREERNTEAFF. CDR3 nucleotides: TGTGCCAGCAGCTTAACCTTCGGGAGAAGAGAAGAACGAAACACTGAAGCTTTCTTT.

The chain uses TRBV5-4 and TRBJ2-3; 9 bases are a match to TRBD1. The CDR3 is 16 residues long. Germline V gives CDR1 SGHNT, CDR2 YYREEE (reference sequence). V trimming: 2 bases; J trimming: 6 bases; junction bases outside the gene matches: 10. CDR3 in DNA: TGTGCCAGCAGCTTACGGTACGGGACAGGGCTCGATACGCAGTATTTT. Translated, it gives CASSLRYGTGLDTQYF.

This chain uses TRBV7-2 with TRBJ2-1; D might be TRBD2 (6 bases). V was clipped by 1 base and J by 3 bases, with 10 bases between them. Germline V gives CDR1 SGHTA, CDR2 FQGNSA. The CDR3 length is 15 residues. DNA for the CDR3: TGTGCCAGCAGCTTAGTCTCGACTAGCTACAATGAGCAGTTCTTC. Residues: CASSLVSTSYNEQFF.

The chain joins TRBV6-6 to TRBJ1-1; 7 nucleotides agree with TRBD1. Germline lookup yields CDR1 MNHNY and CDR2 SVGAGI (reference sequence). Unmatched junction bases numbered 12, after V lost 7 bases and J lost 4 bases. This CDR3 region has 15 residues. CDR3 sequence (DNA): TGTGCCAGCATTAGGGGGATCAGGGGGACCACTGAAGCTTTCTTT. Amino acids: CASIRGIRGTTEAFF.

The CDR3 coding sequence is TGTGCCAGCAGTTTGAGACAGGGAGATGGCTACACCTTC. It encodes CASSLRQGDGYTF. The chain joins TRBV28 to TRBJ1-2; TRBD1 matches at 7 bases. CDR1 MDHEN and CDR2 SYDVKM come from the germline V gene. Trimming removed 3 bases from V and 6 bases from J; junction bases left unmatched: 4. The CDR3 consists of 13 residues.

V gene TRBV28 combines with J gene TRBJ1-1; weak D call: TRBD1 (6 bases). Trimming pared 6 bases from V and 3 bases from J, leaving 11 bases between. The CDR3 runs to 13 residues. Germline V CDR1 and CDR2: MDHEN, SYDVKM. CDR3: CASSHQGYTEAFF. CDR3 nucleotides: TGTGCCAGCAGCCATCAGGGGTACACTGAAGCTTTCTTT.

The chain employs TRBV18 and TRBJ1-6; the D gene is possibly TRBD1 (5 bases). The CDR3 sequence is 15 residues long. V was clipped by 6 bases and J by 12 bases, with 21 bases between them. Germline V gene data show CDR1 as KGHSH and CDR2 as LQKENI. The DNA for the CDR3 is TGTGCCAGCTCCCCTACTGCGGAGGGGCAGGGACCCCTCCACTTT. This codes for CASSPTAEGQGPLHF.

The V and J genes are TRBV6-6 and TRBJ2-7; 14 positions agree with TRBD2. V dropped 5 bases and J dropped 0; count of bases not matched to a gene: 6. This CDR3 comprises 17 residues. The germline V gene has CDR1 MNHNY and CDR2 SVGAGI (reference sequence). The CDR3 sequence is CASSRGTSGGFSYEQYF. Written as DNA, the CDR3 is TGTGCCAGCAGTCGCGGGACTAGCGGGGGATTCTCCTACGAGCAGTACTTC.

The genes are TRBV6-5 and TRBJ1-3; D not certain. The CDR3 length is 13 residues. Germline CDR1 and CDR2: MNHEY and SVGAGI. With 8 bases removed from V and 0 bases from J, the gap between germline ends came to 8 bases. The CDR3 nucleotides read TGTGCCAGCCAGGTGGACTCTGGAAACACCATATATTTT. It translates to CASQVDSGNTIYF.

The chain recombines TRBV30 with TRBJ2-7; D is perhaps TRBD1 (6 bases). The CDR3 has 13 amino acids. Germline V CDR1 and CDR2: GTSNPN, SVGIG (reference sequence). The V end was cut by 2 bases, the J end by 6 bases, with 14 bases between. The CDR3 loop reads CAWSTGSVTEQYF. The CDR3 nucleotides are TGTGCCTGGAGTACAGGGTCTGTCACCGAGCAGTACTTC.

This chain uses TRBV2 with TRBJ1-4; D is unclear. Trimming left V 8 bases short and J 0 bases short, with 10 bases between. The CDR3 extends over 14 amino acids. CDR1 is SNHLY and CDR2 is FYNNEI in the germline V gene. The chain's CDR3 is CASCRLATNEKLFF. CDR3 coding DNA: TGTGCCAGCTGTCGGTTAGCAACTAATGAAAAACTGTTTTTT. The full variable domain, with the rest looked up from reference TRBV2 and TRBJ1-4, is EPEVTQTPSHQVTQMGQEVILRCVPISNHLYFYWYRQILGQKVEFLVSFYNNEISEKSEIFDDQFSVERPDGSNFTLKIRSTKLEDSAMYFCASCRLATNEKLFFGSGTQLSVL.